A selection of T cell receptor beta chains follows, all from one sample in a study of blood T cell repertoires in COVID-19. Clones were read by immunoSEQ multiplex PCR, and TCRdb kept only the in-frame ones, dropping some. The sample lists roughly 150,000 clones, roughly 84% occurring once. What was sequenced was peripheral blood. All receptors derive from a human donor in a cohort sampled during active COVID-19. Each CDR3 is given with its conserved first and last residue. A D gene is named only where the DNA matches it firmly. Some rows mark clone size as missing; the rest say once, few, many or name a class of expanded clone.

TGTGCCATCAAGGCAGGGGGCAGTGAAAAACTGTTTTTT	CAIKAGGSEKLFF	TRBV10-3	TRBJ1-4	TRBD1	13	NA
TGTGCCAGCCTCTCGGCGGATTATTCCTCTGGAAACACCATATATTTT	CASLSADYSSGNTIYF	TRBV7-9	TRBJ1-3	NA	16	few
TGTGCCATCCGGCGCCCAGGGAGCACAGATACGCAGTATTTT	CAIRRPGSTDTQYF	TRBV28	TRBJ2-3	NA	14	NA
TGTGCCGGCTCGCTGGGACAGGCGAACACCGGGGAGCTGTTTTTT	CAGSLGQANTGELFF	TRBV5-4	TRBJ2-2	TRBD1	15	NA
TGTGCCAGCAGTTTTAGGGGAACAGAGACCCAGTACTTC	CASSFRGTETQYF	TRBV12-3/TRBV12-4	TRBJ2-5	NA	13	NA
TGTGCCATCAGTGAGTCGAGGGGGTCTACTAATGAAAAACTGTTTTTT	CAISESRGSTNEKLFF	TRBV10-3	TRBJ1-4	NA	16	NA
TGTGCCAGCTCACTTGATTTACCGGGACTAGGGGGAAGTGACACTGAAGCTTTCTTT	CASSLDLPGLGGSDTEAFF	TRBV18	TRBJ1-1	NA	19	NA
TGTGCCAGTAGGGCCGAGGGCAGCTCCTATAATTCACCCCTCCACTTT	CASRAEGSSYNSPLHF	TRBV19	TRBJ1-6	NA	16	NA
TGCAGTGCTGCAGGGTGGACTGAAGCTTTCTTT	CSAAGWTEAFF	TRBV20-1	TRBJ1-1	NA	11	NA
TGTGCCAGCAGCGCGGACAGGGTAACAGATACGCAGTATTTT	CASSADRVTDTQYF	TRBV9	TRBJ2-3	TRBD1	14	NA
TGTGCCAGCAGTTACCGCACGGGGGGTAGTGGAAACACCATATATTTT	CASSYRTGGSGNTIYF	TRBV6-5	TRBJ1-3	NA	16	NA
TGTGCCATCAGTGCCACAGGGCGGGGGAAGGACGCAAATCAGCCCCAGCATTTT	CAISATGRGKDANQPQHF	TRBV10-3	TRBJ1-5	NA	18	NA
TGTGCCAGCAAGGCAGTGGGGTCCCGGGGGTACGAGCAGTACTTC	CASKAVGSRGYEQYF	TRBV28	TRBJ2-7	NA	15	NA
TGTGCCAGCAGCATGATAAGCCGGTTCGCAGGGGGTGATGGCTACACCTTC	CASSMISRFAGGDGYTF	TRBV7-9	TRBJ1-2	TRBD1	17	NA
TGCGCCAGCAGCTTGGACAGCTCTGGAAACACCATATATTTT	CASSLDSSGNTIYF	TRBV5-1	TRBJ1-3	NA	14	NA
TGTGCCAGTAGTATAGCCGCACGACAGGGCGAGCAGTATTTT	CASSIAARQGEQYF	TRBV19	TRBJ2-3	TRBD1	14	NA
TGTGCCAGCAGCTTAAGGAGAGGGGGCAACTACAATGAGCAGTTCTTC	CASSLRRGGNYNEQFF	TRBV7-9	TRBJ2-1	TRBD1	16	NA
TGTGCCAGCAGCCGCCAAGGGTGGGCAGGGTCAGGAAACACCATATATTTT	CASSRQGWAGSGNTIYF	TRBV3-1/TRBV3-2	TRBJ1-3	NA	17	NA
TGTGCCAGTAGTACGTGGACAGGTGGCGGACATAGCAATCAGCCCCAGCATTTT	CASSTWTGGGHSNQPQHF	TRBV19	TRBJ1-5	TRBD1	18	NA
TGTGCCAGCAGCCAAGGGGCGCGAACCTCCTATGGCTACACCTTC	CASSQGARTSYGYTF	TRBV3-1/TRBV3-2	TRBJ1-2	NA	15	NA
TGTGCCAGTGGGGGGGACAGGGGACAGTCTGGGGCCAACGTCCTGACTTTC	CASGGDRGQSGANVLTF	TRBV19	TRBJ2-6	TRBD1	17	NA
TGCGCCAGCAGCTTGGAACTAGCGGGGGGTACAGATACGCAGTATTTT	CASSLELAGGTDTQYF	TRBV5-1	TRBJ2-3	TRBD2	16	once
TGTGCCAGCAGATTAGCGGGGGGCCTCAATGAGCAGTTCTTC	CASRLAGGLNEQFF	TRBV6-6	TRBJ2-1	TRBD2	14	NA
TGTGCCACAGAGACTAGATTTCGACCAGATACGCAGTATTTT	CATETRFRPDTQYF	TRBV28	TRBJ2-3	NA	14	NA
TGTGCCAGCAGCCAAGGGGGGACTATAGCCGGGGAGCTGTTTTTT	CASSQGGTIAGELFF	TRBV14	TRBJ2-2	TRBD2	15	NA
TGTGCCAGCAGTAGTTGGTCGACAGGGCTCTTTGGCTACACCTTC	CASSSWSTGLFGYTF	TRBV2	TRBJ1-2	TRBD1	15	NA
TGTGCCACCAGGGACAGGGAATACAAAAACATTCAGTACTTC	CATRDREYKNIQYF	TRBV15	TRBJ2-4	TRBD1	14	NA
TGCGCCAGCAGCTTGGGACTAGCGGGGGGACCTAGCACAGATACGCAGTATTTT	CASSLGLAGGPSTDTQYF	TRBV5-1	TRBJ2-3	TRBD2	18	NA
TGTGCCAGCAGCTCCCGTGGCAGCGGGGGCGAGCAGTTCTTC	CASSSRGSGGEQFF	TRBV7-3	TRBJ2-1	TRBD2	14	NA
TGTGCCAGCAGCTTAGAAGTTGCTAGCCGATCCGAGCAGTACTTC	CASSLEVASRSEQYF	TRBV11-2	TRBJ2-7	NA	15	few
TGTGCCAGCAGCCACCGGGGACAGGGGGTACTAGGGCAGTACTTC	CASSHRGQGVLGQYF	TRBV14	TRBJ2-7	TRBD1	15	NA
TGTGCCAGCAGCCAAGCAGGGGGCGACGAGCAGTACTTC	CASSQAGGDEQYF	TRBV3-1/TRBV3-2	TRBJ2-7	TRBD1	13	NA
TGTGCCAGCAGTATACCTGGACAGGGAACCCACGAGCAGTACTTC	CASSIPGQGTHEQYF	TRBV7-9	TRBJ2-7	TRBD1	15	NA
TGTGCCAGCAGTTGGACAGGACAAGAGCAGTACTTC	CASSWTGQEQYF	TRBV6-5	TRBJ2-7	TRBD1	12	NA
TGTGCCAGCAGTTCAACAGGGGGCAGGATGAACACTGAAGCTTTCTTT	CASSSTGGRMNTEAFF	TRBV5-6	TRBJ1-1	TRBD1	16	NA
TGTGCCAGCAGTGAGCACACGTTCTATGGCTACACCTTC	CASSEHTFYGYTF	TRBV2	TRBJ1-2	NA	13	NA
TGTGCCAGCAAGACGGGACAGGGCTCCTACGAGCAGTACTTC	CASKTGQGSYEQYF	TRBV6-5	TRBJ2-7	TRBD1	14	NA
TGTGCCAGCAGCTTAGGGGGACAGTATAATTCACCCCTCCACTTT	CASSLGGQYNSPLHF	TRBV11-2	TRBJ1-6	TRBD1	15	NA
TGTGCCAGCAGCTTGGGACAGGGGGGAGGGGAGACCCAGTACTTC	CASSLGQGGGETQYF	TRBV9	TRBJ2-5	TRBD1	15	NA
TGTGCCAGTAGCAGCGGGGGGGCCGGGACAGATACGCAGTATTTT	CASSSGGAGTDTQYF	TRBV19	TRBJ2-3	TRBD2	15	once
TGTGCCAGCTCACCCCGGGCGGAGGGCACTGAAGCTTTCTTT	CASSPRAEGTEAFF	TRBV18	TRBJ1-1	NA	14	NA
TGTGCCAGCAGACTAGGGACAGGGAGTTCACCCCTCCACTTT	CASRLGTGSSPLHF	TRBV3-1/TRBV3-2	TRBJ1-6	TRBD1	14	NA
TGTGCCAGCAGCGGGGCGGGGGGAGCAGAGACCCAGTACTTC	CASSGAGGAETQYF	TRBV25-1	TRBJ2-5	TRBD2	14	NA
TGTGCCAGCAGCCAAGGGGGACTAGAAGCCGGGGAGCTGTTTTTT	CASSQGGLEAGELFF	TRBV14	TRBJ2-2	TRBD2	15	NA
TGTGCCAGCTCACCACCGAACAGTTTGAGCTACACCTTC	CASSPPNSLSYTF	TRBV18	TRBJ1-2	NA	13	NA
TGTGCCAGCGGAGGAGCTAAAAGGGGGGAAAAACTGTTTTTT	CASGGAKRGEKLFF	TRBV2	TRBJ1-4	NA	14	NA
TGTGCCAGCACCGCAGGGGATTGGACCGGGGAGCTGTTTTTT	CASTAGDWTGELFF	TRBV25-1	TRBJ2-2	NA	14	few
TGCGCCAGCAGCATTGGCCTAGCGGGACAGCACACAGATACGCAGTATTTT	CASSIGLAGQHTDTQYF	TRBV5-1	TRBJ2-3	TRBD2	17	NA
TGTGCCAGCAGCCCAAGTGGGACTAGTCCCGAGACCCAGTACTTC	CASSPSGTSPETQYF	TRBV3-1/TRBV3-2	TRBJ2-5	TRBD2	15	NA
TGCAGTGCTAGTCCCGGGGGGCAGGTGAACACTGAAGCTTTCTTT	CSASPGGQVNTEAFF	TRBV20-1	TRBJ1-1	NA	15	NA
TGTGCCAGCAGCCTAACGACAGTTTCCCACATCACTGAAGCTTTCTTT	CASSLTTVSHITEAFF	TRBV3-1/TRBV3-2	TRBJ1-1	NA	16	NA
TGTGCCAGCAGTCTGACTAGCGGGGTCCCCAAAAACATTCAGTACTTC	CASSLTSGVPKNIQYF	TRBV2	TRBJ2-4	TRBD2	16	NA
TGTGCCAGCAGCCGGACAGGAGCGGGGGCCCTCCACTTT	CASSRTGAGALHF	TRBV12-3/TRBV12-4	TRBJ1-6	TRBD1	13	once
TGTGCTACCGGGACAATTCCCTACGAGCAGTACTTC	CATGTIPYEQYF	TRBV19	TRBJ2-7	NA	12	NA
TGTGCCAGTAGGACGGAGGGGAACACTGAAGCTTTCTTT	CASRTEGNTEAFF	TRBV19	TRBJ1-1	NA	13	NA